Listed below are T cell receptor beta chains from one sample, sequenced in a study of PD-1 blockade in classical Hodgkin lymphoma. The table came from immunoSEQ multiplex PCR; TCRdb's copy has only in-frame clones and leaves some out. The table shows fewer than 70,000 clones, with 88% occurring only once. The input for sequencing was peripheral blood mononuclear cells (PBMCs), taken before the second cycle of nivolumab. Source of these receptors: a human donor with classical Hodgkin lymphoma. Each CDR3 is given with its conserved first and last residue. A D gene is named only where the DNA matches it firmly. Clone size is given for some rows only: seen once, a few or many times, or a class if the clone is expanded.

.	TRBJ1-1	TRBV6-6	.	CASSNGPSEAFF	TGTGCCAGCAGCAACGGACCGTCCGAAGCTTTCTTT
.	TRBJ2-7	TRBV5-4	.	CASKRRQGASYEQYF	TGTGCCAGCAAACGTCGGCAGGGAGCATCCTACGAGCAGTACTTC
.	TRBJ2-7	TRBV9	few	CASSVRAGGGYEQYF	TGTGCCAGCAGCGTAAGGGCAGGGGGAGGCTACGAGCAGTACTTC
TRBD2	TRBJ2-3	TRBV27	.	CASSSPWRGGTDTQYF	TGTGCCAGCAGTTCCCCGTGGCGGGGGGGCACAGATACGCAGTATTTT
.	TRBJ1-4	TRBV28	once	CASSLAGKGLDNEKLFF	TGTGCCAGCAGTTTGGCGGGGAAGGGGCTGGATAATGAAAAACTGTTTTTT
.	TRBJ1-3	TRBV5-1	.	CASSPTGTGNTIYF	TGCGCCAGCAGCCCAACAGGGACTGGAAACACCATATATTTT
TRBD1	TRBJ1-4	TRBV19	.	CASSQGAPEKLFF	TGTGCCAGCTCACAGGGGGCTCCTGAAAAACTGTTTTTT
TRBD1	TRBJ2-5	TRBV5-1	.	CASSLGQGGETQYF	TGCGCCAGCAGCTTGGGACAGGGTGGGGAGACCCAGTACTTC
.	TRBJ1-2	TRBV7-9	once	CASSLTYNNYGYTF	TGTGCCAGCAGCTTAACATACAACAACTATGGCTACACCTTC
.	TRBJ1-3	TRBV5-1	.	CASRQALSNRAGNTIYF	TGCGCCAGCAGGCAGGCCCTCTCTAACAGGGCTGGAAACACCATATATTTT
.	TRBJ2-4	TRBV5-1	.	CASSLGDVLKNIQYF	TGCGCCAGCAGCTTGGGGGACGTCTTAAAAAACATTCAGTACTTC
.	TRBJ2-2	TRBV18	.	CASSPDRGVNTGELFF	TGTGCCAGCTCACCCGATAGGGGGGTGAACACCGGGGAGCTGTTTTTT
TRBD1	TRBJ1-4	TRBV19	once	CARRKGQVGARGEKLFF	TGTGCCAGGAGGAAGGGACAGGTTGGCGCCAGGGGAGAAAAACTGTTTTTT
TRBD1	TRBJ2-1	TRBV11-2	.	CASRGPGTGGRNEQFF	TGTGCCAGCAGGGGCCCCGGGACAGGGGGCAGGAATGAGCAGTTCTTC
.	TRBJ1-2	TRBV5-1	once	CASSYTDNYGYTF	TGCGCCAGCAGTTACACAGATAACTATGGCTACACCTTC
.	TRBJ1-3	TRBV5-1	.	CASSLDPGSGNTIYF	TGCGCCAGCAGCTTGGATCCGGGGAGTGGAAACACCATATATTTT
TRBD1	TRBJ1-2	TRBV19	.	CASRGQGTYGYTF	TGTGCCAGTAGGGGACAGGGCACCTATGGCTACACCTTC
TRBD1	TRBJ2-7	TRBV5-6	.	CASSGQAYEQYF	TGTGCCAGCAGTGGACAGGCCTACGAGCAGTACTTC
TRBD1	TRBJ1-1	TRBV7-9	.	CASSWTGRETEAFF	TGTGCCAGCAGCTGGACAGGGAGGGAGACTGAAGCTTTCTTT
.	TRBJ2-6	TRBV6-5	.	CASSSRASGANVLTF	TGTGCCAGCAGCTCACGGGCCTCTGGGGCCAACGTCCTGACTTTC
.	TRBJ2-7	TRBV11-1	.	CASSLRAVYEQYF	TGTGCCAGCAGCTTAAGGGCAGTTTACGAGCAGTACTTC
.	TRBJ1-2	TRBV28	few	CASSFRANYGYTF	TGTGCCAGCAGTTTCCGGGCCAACTATGGCTACACCTTC
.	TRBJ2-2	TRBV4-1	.	CASSWVSNTGELFF	TGCGCCAGCAGCTGGGTTTCGAACACCGGGGAGCTGTTTTTT
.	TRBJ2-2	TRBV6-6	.	CASQQGGAVGELFF	TGTGCCAGCCAACAAGGAGGGGCAGTAGGGGAGCTGTTTTTT
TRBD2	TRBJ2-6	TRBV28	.	CASSFAGVRVGANVLTF	TGTGCCAGCAGTTTCGCGGGGGTTCGGGTTGGGGCCAACGTCCTGACTTTC
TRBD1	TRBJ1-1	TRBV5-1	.	CASSMDRLNTEAFF	TGCGCCAGCAGCATGGACAGGTTGAACACTGAAGCTTTCTTT
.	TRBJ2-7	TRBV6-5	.	CASSYSSGVYEQYF	TGTGCCAGCAGTTACTCATCGGGGGTCTACGAGCAGTACTTC
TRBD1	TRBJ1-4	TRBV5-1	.	CASSLAGTGNEKLFF	TGCGCCAGCAGCTTGGCCGGGACAGGAAATGAAAAACTGTTTTTT
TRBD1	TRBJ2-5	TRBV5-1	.	CASSPGTGGGETQYF	TGCGCCAGCAGCCCTGGGACAGGGGGTGGGGAGACCCAGTACTTC
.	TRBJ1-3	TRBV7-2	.	CASSLIGQGLGNTIYF	TGTGCCAGCAGCTTAATCGGCCAGGGGTTGGGAAACACCATATATTTT
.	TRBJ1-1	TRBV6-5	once	CASSYVRGGWNTEAFF	TGTGCCAGCAGTTACGTCAGGGGTGGGTGGAACACTGAAGCTTTCTTT
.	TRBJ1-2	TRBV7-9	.	CASSLPLMYSGYGYTF	TGTGCCAGCAGCTTACCTCTTATGTACAGCGGCTATGGCTACACCTTC
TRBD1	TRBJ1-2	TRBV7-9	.	CASSLDAGTGSYGYTF	TGTGCCAGCAGCTTAGATGCCGGGACAGGGTCCTATGGCTACACCTTC
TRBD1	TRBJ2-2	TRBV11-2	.	CASSLDSGGYTGELFF	TGTGCCAGCAGCTTAGACTCAGGGGGCTACACCGGGGAGCTGTTTTTT
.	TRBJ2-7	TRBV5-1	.	CASSLVGLAGDEQYF	TGCGCCAGCAGCTTGGTGGGCTTGGCAGGGGACGAGCAGTACTTC
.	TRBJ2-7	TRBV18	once	CASSPPGRTAYEQYF	TGTGCCAGCTCACCACCGGGGAGGACCGCCTACGAGCAGTACTTC
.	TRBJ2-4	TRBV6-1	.	CASSEVWDTENIQYF	TGTGCCAGCAGTGAAGTGTGGGACACGGAAAACATTCAGTACTTC
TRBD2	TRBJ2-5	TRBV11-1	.	CASSDVRGGDRETQYF	TGTGCCAGCAGCGACGTCCGCGGGGGGGACCGAGAGACCCAGTACTTC
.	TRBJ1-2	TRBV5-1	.	CASSLGEHNGYTF	TGCGCCAGCAGCTTGGGCGAACACAATGGCTACACCTTC
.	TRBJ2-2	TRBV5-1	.	CASSLGGPSGELFF	TGCGCCAGCAGCTTGGGGGGGCCGTCCGGGGAGCTGTTTTTT
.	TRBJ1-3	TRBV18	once	CASSPMLAASSGNTIYF	TGTGCCAGCTCACCGATGCTTGCGGCAAGCTCTGGAAACACCATATATTTT